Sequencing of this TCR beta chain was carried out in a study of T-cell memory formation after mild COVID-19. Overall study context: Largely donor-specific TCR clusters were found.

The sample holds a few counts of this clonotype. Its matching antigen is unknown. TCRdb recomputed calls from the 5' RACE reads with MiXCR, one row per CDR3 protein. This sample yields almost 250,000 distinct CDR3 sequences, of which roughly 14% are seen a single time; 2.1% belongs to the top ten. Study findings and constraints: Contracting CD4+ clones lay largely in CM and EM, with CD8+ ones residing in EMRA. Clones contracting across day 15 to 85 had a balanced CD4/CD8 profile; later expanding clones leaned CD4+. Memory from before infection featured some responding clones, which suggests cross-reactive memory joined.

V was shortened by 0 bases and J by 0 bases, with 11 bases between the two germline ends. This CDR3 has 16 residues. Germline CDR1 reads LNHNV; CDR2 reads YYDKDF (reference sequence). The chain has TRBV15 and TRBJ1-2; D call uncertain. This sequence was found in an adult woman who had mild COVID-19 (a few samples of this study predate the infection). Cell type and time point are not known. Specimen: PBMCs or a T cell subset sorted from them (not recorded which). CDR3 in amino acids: CATSRDRSIPNYGYTF. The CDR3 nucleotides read TGTGCCACCAGCAGAGATAGGTCCATCCCTAACTATGGCTACACCTTC.